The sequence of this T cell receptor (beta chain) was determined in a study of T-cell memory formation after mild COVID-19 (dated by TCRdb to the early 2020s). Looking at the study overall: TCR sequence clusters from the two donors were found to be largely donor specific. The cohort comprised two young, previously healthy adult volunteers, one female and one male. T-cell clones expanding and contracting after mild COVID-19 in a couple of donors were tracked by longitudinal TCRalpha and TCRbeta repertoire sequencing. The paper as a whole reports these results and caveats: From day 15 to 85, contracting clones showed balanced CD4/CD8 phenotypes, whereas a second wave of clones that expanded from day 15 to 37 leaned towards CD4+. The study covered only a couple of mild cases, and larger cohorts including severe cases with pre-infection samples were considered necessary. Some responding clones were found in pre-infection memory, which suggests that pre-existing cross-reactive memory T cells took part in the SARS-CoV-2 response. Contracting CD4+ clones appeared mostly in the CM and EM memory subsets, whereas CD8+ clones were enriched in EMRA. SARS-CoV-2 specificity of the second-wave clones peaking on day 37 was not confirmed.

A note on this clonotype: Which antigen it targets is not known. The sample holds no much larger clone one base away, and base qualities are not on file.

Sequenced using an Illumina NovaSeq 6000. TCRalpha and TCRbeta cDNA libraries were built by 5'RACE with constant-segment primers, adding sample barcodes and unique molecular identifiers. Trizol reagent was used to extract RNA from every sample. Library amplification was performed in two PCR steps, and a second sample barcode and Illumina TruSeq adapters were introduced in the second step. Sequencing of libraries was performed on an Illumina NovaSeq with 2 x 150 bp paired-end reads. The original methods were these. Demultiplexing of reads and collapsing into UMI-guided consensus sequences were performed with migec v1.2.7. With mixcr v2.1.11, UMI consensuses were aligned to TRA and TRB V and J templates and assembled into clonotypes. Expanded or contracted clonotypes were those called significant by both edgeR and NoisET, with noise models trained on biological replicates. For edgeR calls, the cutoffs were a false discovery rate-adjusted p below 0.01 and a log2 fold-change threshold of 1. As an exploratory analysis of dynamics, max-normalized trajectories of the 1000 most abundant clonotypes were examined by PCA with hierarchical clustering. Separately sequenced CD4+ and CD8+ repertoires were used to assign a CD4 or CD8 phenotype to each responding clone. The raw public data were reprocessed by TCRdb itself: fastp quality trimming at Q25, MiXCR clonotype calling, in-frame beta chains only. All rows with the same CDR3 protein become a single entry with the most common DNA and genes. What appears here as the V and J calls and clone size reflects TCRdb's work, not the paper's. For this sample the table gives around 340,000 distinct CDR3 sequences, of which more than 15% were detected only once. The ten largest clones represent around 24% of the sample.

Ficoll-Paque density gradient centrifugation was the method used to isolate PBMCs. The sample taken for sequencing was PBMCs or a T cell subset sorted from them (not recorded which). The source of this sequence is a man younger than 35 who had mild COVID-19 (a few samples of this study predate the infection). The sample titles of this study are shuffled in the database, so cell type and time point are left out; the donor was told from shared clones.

The nucleotide sequence is given as TGCAGTGCTTTCGTGGGACCGAACACTGAAGCTTTCTTT. Translated, it reads CSAFVGPNTEAFF. Here the chain combines TRBV20-1 and TRBJ1-1, and perhaps TRBD1 as D gene, on 5 matching bases. CDR1 and CDR2 are read off the germline V gene (reference sequence) as DFQATT and SNEGSKA. Including cysteine and phenylalanine, the CDR3 has 13 amino acids. The entry retains the CDR3 DNA only, 39 bases that are in frame from base 1. Relative to germline, V is 5 bases shorter and J is 1 base shorter, with 11 bases between their ends.